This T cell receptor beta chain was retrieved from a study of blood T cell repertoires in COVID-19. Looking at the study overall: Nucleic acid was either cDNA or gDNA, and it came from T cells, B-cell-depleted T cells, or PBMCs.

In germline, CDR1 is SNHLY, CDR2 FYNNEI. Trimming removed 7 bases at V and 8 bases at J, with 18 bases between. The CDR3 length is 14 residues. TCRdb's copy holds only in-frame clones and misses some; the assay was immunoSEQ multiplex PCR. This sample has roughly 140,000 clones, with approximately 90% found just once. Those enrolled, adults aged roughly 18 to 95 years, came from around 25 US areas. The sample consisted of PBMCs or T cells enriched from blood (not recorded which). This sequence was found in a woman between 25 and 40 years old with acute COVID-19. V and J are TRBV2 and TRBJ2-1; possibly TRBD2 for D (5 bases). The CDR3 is CASIWESTGHEQFF. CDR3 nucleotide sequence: TGTGCCAGCATCTGGGAGTCAACCGGTCATGAGCAGTTCTTC.